The clone carrying this T cell receptor beta chain was counted at least ten times. As yet, its antigen is unknown. This sample is drawn from a study of early T cells in non-severe SARS-CoV-2 infection. Study overall: Investigators sequenced bulk RNA drawn from unsorted whole blood, and chains remained unpaired. Findings and limits, study-wide: VDJdb matching skewed toward anti-spike CD8 responses, missing private and CD4 specificities.

As part of library construction, unique molecular identifiers were attached to individual cDNA molecules. TCRdb re-derived calls from the 5' RACE reads in MiXCR, one entry per CDR3 protein. The sample records tens of thousands of distinct CDR3 sequences, roughly 6% being singletons. Germline CDR1 and CDR2: MGHRA and YSYEKL. The CDR3 length is 17 residues. Trimming cost V 2 bases and J 2 bases, with 16 bases left between them. Sequencing was performed on whole blood. This receptor was obtained from an adult who was a healthcare worker with PCR-confirmed SARS-CoV-2 infection or an uninfected control (not recorded which). The rearrangement links TRBV4-1 to TRBJ1-3, with D maybe TRBD1 (5 bases). CDR3 sequence: CASSQWGRGDPGNTIYF. CDR3 DNA sequence: TGCGCCAGCAGCCAATGGGGAAGAGGGGACCCTGGAAACACCATATATTTT.